These 29 T cell receptor beta chains share one sample of origin, sequenced in a study of cytomegalovirus exposure and HLA in healthy donors. This PCR relied on a set of 60 Vbeta primers and 13 Jbeta primers. Only in-frame clones appear in the TCRdb table, and some are missing; sequencing was by immunoSEQ multiplex PCR. The data hold around 150,000 clones, with approximately 87% observed a single time. Source material: PBMCs. The receptor source for this set is a woman in her twenties or thirties in good health and CMV-seronegative.

The genes are TRBV7-9 and TRBJ2-7, with 8 bases fitting TRBD1. V was clipped by 5 bases and J by 0 bases; unmatched bases: 6. The CDR3 runs to 15 residues. The V gene's germline CDR1 is SEHNR and CDR2 FQNEAQ (reference sequence). The CDR3: CASSPRTGSSYEQYF. In DNA, the CDR3 is TGTGCCAGCAGCCCCCGGACAGGGAGCTCCTACGAGCAGTACTTC.

V is TRBV9 and J is TRBJ2-2; D is perhaps TRBD1 (6 bases). This CDR3 contains 14 residues. Trimming stripped 3 bases from V and 5 bases from J, with 11 bases between. Germline V gene lookup returns CDR1 SGDLS and CDR2 YYNGEE. The CDR3 nucleotides are TGTGCCAGCAGCGCTTACAGGGATACCGGGGAGCTGTTTTTT. Protein sequence: CASSAYRDTGELFF.

The chain uses TRBV29-1 and TRBJ2-5; D is perhaps TRBD1 (6 bases). The V end was cut by 1 base, the J end by 10 bases, with 16 bases between. The CDR3 extends over 13 amino acids. Germline V gives CDR1 SQVTM, CDR2 ANQGSEA. The CDR3: CSVEAAAARGQYF. Here the CDR3 DNA reads TGCAGCGTTGAAGCTGCGGCCGCCAGGGGCCAGTACTTC.

A single count supports this clone. The CDR3 bases are TGTGCCTGGAGCTCAGGGGGAGTCACCGGGGAGCTGTTTTTT. Translated: CAWSSGGVTGELFF. The gene calls are TRBV30 and TRBJ2-2, with 7 bases lining up with TRBD1. The CDR3 length is 14 residues. The J segment lost 4 bases and the V segment lost 3 bases, leaving 5 bases of the junction unmatched. Germline lookup yields CDR1 GTSNPN and CDR2 SVGIG (reference sequence).

Regarding this clone: One end of the junction fails to match germline, which may point to a read error. The DNA of the CDR3 is TGTGCCGGCAGCTCCCGCGCTAGCAGAGGGGGCGAGCAGTACTTC. Its protein is CAGSSRASRGGEQYF. The chain employs TRBV7-2 and TRBJ2-7; a possible D gene is TRBD1 (6 bases). The CDR3 covers 15 residues. The germline V gene encodes CDR1 SGHTA and CDR2 FQGNSA.

V and J are TRBV28 and TRBJ2-7; TRBD1 matches 8 bases. The CDR3 spans 15 residues. V lost 6 bases to trimming and J lost 4 bases; unmatched junction nucleotides: 11. Germline V gene sequence: CDR1 MDHEN, CDR2 SYDVKM. CDR3 region: CASSSHRTGRYEQYF. Written as DNA, the CDR3 is TGTGCCAGCAGCTCCCACCGGACAGGGAGGTACGAGCAGTACTTC.

In its sample, this clone was seen once. This chain connects TRBV5-1 to TRBJ2-3; D not resolved. Trimming removed 4 bases from V and 4 bases from J, with 13 bases in between. Germline-derived CDR1 and CDR2 are SGHRS and YFSETQ. CDR3 length: 14 amino acids. The CDR3 loop reads CASSALWPADTQYF. The CDR3 DNA reads as TGCGCCAGCAGCGCCCTCTGGCCCGCAGATACGCAGTATTTT. The variable domain in full, with the rest retrieved from reference TRBV5-1 and TRBJ2-3, is KAGVTQTPRYLIKTRGQQVTLSCSPISGHRSVSWYQQTPGQGLQFLFEYFSETQRNKGNFPGRFSGRQFSNSRSEMNVSTLELGDSALYLCASSALWPADTQYFGPGTRLTVL.

The V gene is TRBV5-1, the J gene TRBJ2-4; D is perhaps TRBD2 (6 bases). This CDR3 is 12 amino acids long. The ends were cut back, 0 bases at V and 8 bases at J, with 6 bases in the middle. Germline V gene lookup returns CDR1 SGHRS and CDR2 YFSETQ. In DNA form, the CDR3 reads TGCGCCAGCAGCTTGGGGGGGGACATTCAGTACTTC. It codes for CASSLGGDIQYF.

The genes are TRBV7-9 and TRBJ1-4; a possible D gene is TRBD1 (5 bases). This CDR3 spans 13 amino acids. V was shortened by 5 bases and J by 6 bases, with 10 bases between the two germline ends. In germline, CDR1 is SEHNR, CDR2 FQNEAQ (reference sequence). The CDR3 protein is CASSPQGYEKLFF. The CDR3 nucleotides are TGTGCCAGCAGCCCCCAGGGATATGAAAAACTGTTTTTT.

Remarks on this clone: The sample contains more than one DNA sequence encoding this CDR3. The rearrangement links TRBV5-1 to TRBJ1-3; D is perhaps TRBD1 (6 bases). The germline CDR1 and CDR2 sequences are SGHRS and YFSETQ. This CDR3 is 14 amino acids long. Trimming removed 4 bases from V and 2 bases from J, with 10 bases in between. The CDR3 protein is CASSLTGAGNTIYF. The CDR3 nucleotides read TGCGCCAGCAGCCTGACAGGAGCTGGAAACACCATATATTTT. Combining the CDR3 with reference TRBV5-1 and TRBJ1-3 gives the whole variable domain KAGVTQTPRYLIKTRGQQVTLSCSPISGHRSVSWYQQTPGQGLQFLFEYFSETQRNKGNFPGRFSGRQFSNSRSEMNVSTLELGDSALYLCASSLTGAGNTIYFGEGSWLTVV.

This clone has only one observation. The chain links TRBV6-1 to TRBJ2-7, with 7 bases identical to TRBD1. CDR3 length: 14 amino acids. V was clipped by 4 bases and J by 2 bases; unmatched bases: 5. CDR1 and CDR2 from the germline V gene are MNHNS and SASEGT. The CDR3 here is CASSGQGYAYEQYF. The CDR3 nucleotides are TGTGCCAGCAGTGGACAGGGTTATGCCTACGAGCAGTACTTC.

The chain's CDR3 is CSASSLGGYTF. For the CDR3, the DNA is TGCAGTGCTAGTTCTCTGGGCGGCTACACCTTC. The chain uses TRBV20-1 and TRBJ1-2; D gene uncertain. CDR3 length: 11 residues. V lost 3 bases to trimming and J lost 8 bases, with 10 bases between them. Germline V CDR1 and CDR2: DFQATT, SNEGSKA (reference sequence).

The chain links TRBV30 to TRBJ1-5; TRBD1 agrees at 10 bases. Looked up from germline, CDR1 is GTSNPN and CDR2 is SVGIG (reference sequence). The J segment lost 3 bases and the V segment lost 0 bases, leaving 2 bases of the junction unmatched. This CDR3 is built from 15 residues. CDR3 DNA: TGTGCCTGGAGTGTAGGGACAGGGGTCAATCAGCCCCAGCATTTT. Translating it yields CAWSVGTGVNQPQHF. The full variable domain, completed using reference TRBV30 and TRBJ1-5, is SQTIHQWPATLVQPVGSPLSLECTVEGTSNPNLYWYRQAAGRGLQLLFYSVGIGQISSEVPQNLSASRPQDRQFILSSKKLLLSDSGFYLCAWSVGTGVNQPQHFGDGTRLSIL.

The chain employs TRBV28 and TRBJ2-7, with 10 bases identical to TRBD1. CDR1 and CDR2 (germline): MDHEN, SYDVKM. The CDR3 is 15 amino acids. V lost 5 bases to trimming and J lost 2 bases; unmatched junction nucleotides: 6. The CDR3 spells CASSASGTGAYEQYF. In DNA, the CDR3 is TGTGCCAGCAGTGCGTCCGGGACAGGGGCCTACGAGCAGTACTTC.

V and J are TRBV19 and TRBJ1-4, with 7 positions matching TRBD1. CDR1 is LNHDA, CDR2 SQIVND, per germline (reference sequence). This CDR3 has 15 amino acids. The V segment lost 5 bases and the J segment 5 bases; nucleotides outside the gene matches: 8. The CDR3 reads CASSQRTGGNEKLFF. CDR3 nucleotides: TGTGCCAGTAGTCAACGGACAGGTGGGAATGAAAAACTGTTTTTT.

J is TRBJ1-5 and V is TRBV5-1; D is unresolved. This CDR3 is 15 amino acids long. CDR1 SGHRS and CDR2 YFSETQ come from the germline V gene. V lost 0 bases and J 4 bases, leaving 11 bases between the germline ends. The CDR3 sequence is CASSLGGTRNQPQHF. The CDR3 nucleotides are TGCGCCAGCAGCTTGGGCGGAACTAGGAATCAGCCCCAGCATTTT. The full variable domain, with the rest looked up from reference TRBV5-1 and TRBJ1-5, is KAGVTQTPRYLIKTRGQQVTLSCSPISGHRSVSWYQQTPGQGLQFLFEYFSETQRNKGNFPGRFSGRQFSNSRSEMNVSTLELGDSALYLCASSLGGTRNQPQHFGDGTRLSIL.

The chain couples TRBV19 to TRBJ2-7; 9 bases line up with TRBD1. Per the germline V gene, CDR1 is LNHDA and CDR2 is SQIVND (reference sequence). This CDR3 is 14 amino acids long. Trimming cost V 5 bases and J 4 bases; bases outside gene matches: 6. The CDR3 here is CASSSATGGYEQYF. CDR3 sequence (DNA): TGTGCCAGTAGTTCCGCGACAGGGGGTTACGAGCAGTACTTC.

V is TRBV21-1 and J is TRBJ1-1; whether TRBD1, the table's D call, matches the DNA was not checked. TRBV21-1 is recorded as a pseudogene. This CDR3 is built from 16 residues. For the CDR3, the DNA is TGTGCCAGCAGCATTAGACAGGGGGCATTAGACACTGAAGCTTTCTTT. It codes for CASSIRQGALDTEAFF.

This chain connects TRBV6-5 to TRBJ2-7; 8 positions match TRBD1. Germline V lookup: CDR1 MNHEY, CDR2 SVGAGI. The CDR3 length is 15 residues. The junction had 8 bases not matched to a gene; V was cut back by 4 bases and J by 3 bases. The CDR3: CASSSTGVQHYEQYF. DNA of the CDR3: TGTGCCAGCAGTTCGACAGGGGTGCAACACTACGAGCAGTACTTC.

CDR3 region: CASSSAAVLDEQYF. CDR3 nucleotides: TGTGCCAGCAGCTCGGCGGCAGTCCTGGACGAGCAGTACTTC. This chain connects TRBV7-2 to TRBJ2-7; D ambiguous. Trimming took off 4 bases at V and 5 bases at J, with 15 bases between the two ends. The germline CDR1 and CDR2 sequences are SGHTA and FQGNSA. This CDR3 is 14 amino acids long.

The J gene is TRBJ1-5, the V gene TRBV7-9; the D is unclear. The germline gives CDR1 SEHNR, CDR2 FQNEAQ (reference sequence). This CDR3 has 13 amino acids. Trimming shortened V by 2 bases and J by 6 bases, and 8 bases separated the two germline ends. Here the CDR3 DNA reads TGTGCCAGCAGCTTATATCAGCGTCAGCCCCAGCATTTT. Protein sequence: CASSLYQRQPQHF. Full variable domain (missing parts from reference TRBV7-9 and TRBJ1-5): DTGVSQNPRHKITKRGQNVTFRCDPISEHNRLYWYRQTLGQGPEFLTYFQNEAQLEKSRLLSDRFSAERPKGSFSTLEIQRTEQGDSAMYLCASSLYQRQPQHFGDGTRLSIL.

The chain uses TRBV2 and TRBJ1-4; perhaps TRBD1 as D (5 bases). The germline V and J ends were trimmed by 7 bases and 2 bases, with 8 bases remaining between them. Germline V gene lookup returns CDR1 SNHLY and CDR2 FYNNEI. CDR3 size: 13 residues. CDR3 DNA sequence: TGTGCCAGCACGACAGAGACTAATGAAAAACTGTTTTTT. Translating gives CASTTETNEKLFF.

This chain links TRBV21-1 with TRBJ2-1; TRBD2, the table's D call, was not compared with the DNA. TRBV21-1 is a pseudogene. The CDR3 is 20 amino acids. The CDR3 protein is CASSTPLQRTSENRDNEQFF. The CDR3 DNA follows: TGTGCCAGCAGCACGCCCCTACAGAGGACTAGCGAAAATCGAGACAATGAGCAGTTCTTC.

V gene TRBV19 combines with J gene TRBJ1-3, with D perhaps matching TRBD1 (5 bases). The V gene lost 6 bases and the J gene lost 0 bases, with 12 bases spanning the gap. The CDR3 has 15 amino acids. CDR1 and CDR2 (germline): LNHDA, SQIVND (reference sequence). This CDR3 reads CASSRAGGSGNTIYF. CDR3 nucleotide sequence: TGTGCCAGTAGCCGAGCGGGGGGCTCTGGAAACACCATATATTTT.

The chain employs TRBV27 and TRBJ1-3; perhaps TRBD1 as D (5 bases). V shed 4 bases and J shed 8 bases, with 15 bases lying between them. Germline CDR1 and CDR2: MNHEY and SMNVEV (reference sequence). This CDR3 contains 14 residues. This CDR3 is CASSSGYTGDTIYF. The CDR3 DNA reads TGTGCCAGCAGTTCAGGGTACACGGGGGACACCATATATTTT.

This clone appeared a single time. The chain carries TRBV7-8 and TRBJ2-7, with 9 bases that match TRBD2. Germline V gene sequence: CDR1 SGHVS, CDR2 FQNEAQ. The V and J ends lost 5 bases and 6 bases, in that order; junction bases with no gene match: 11. The CDR3 runs to 15 residues. CDR3 in DNA: TGTGCCAGCAGCCCAGCGGGAGGCCTGCCGGGCGAGCAGTACTTC. It encodes CASSPAGGLPGEQYF.

V and J are TRBV19 and TRBJ1-1; D is ambiguous. The CDR3 has 13 amino acids. CDR1 and CDR2 from the germline V gene are LNHDA and SQIVND (reference sequence). V lost 1 base and J lost 7, with 10 bases in between. The CDR3 loop is CASSIVWENEAFF. The CDR3 DNA is TGTGCCAGTAGTATAGTTTGGGAGAATGAAGCTTTCTTT.

The rearrangement joins TRBV6-6 to TRBJ1-1, with D possibly being TRBD1 (5 bases). This CDR3 spans 13 amino acids. Trimming shortened V by 4 bases and J by 6 bases, and 12 bases separated the two germline ends. Per the germline V gene, CDR1 is MNHNY and CDR2 is SVGAGI (reference sequence). The CDR3 coding sequence is TGTGCCAGCAGTTCAGGGATAGGATCTGAAGCTTTCTTT. Its translation: CASSSGIGSEAFF.

The J gene is TRBJ1-5, the V gene TRBV2; weak D call: TRBD1 (6 bases). Germline lookup yields CDR1 SNHLY and CDR2 FYNNEI. The germline V and J ends were trimmed by 6 bases and 6 bases, with 15 bases remaining between them. CDR3 size: 14 residues. CDR3 sequence: CASRVRQGPQPQHF. In nucleotides, the CDR3 is TGTGCCAGCAGGGTGAGGCAGGGGCCTCAGCCCCAGCATTTT.